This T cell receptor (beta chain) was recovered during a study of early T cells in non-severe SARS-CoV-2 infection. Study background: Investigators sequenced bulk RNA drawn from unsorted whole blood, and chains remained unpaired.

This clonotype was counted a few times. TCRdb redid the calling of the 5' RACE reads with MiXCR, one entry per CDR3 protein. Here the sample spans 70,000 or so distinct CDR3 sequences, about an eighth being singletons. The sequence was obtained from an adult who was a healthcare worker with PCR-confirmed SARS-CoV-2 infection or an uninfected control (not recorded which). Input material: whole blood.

CDR3 residues: CASSSAGRLQFF. The CDR3 DNA follows: TGTGCCAGCAGCTCCGCCGGCAGGTTACAGTTCTTC. V is TRBV11-2 and J is TRBJ2-1; no reliable D call. This CDR3 has 12 residues. Germline assignment: CDR1 SGHAT and CDR2 FQNNGV. Trimming left V 4 bases short and J 13 bases short, with 14 bases between.